The T cell receptor (beta chain) under discussion was sequenced for a study of cytomegalovirus exposure and HLA in healthy donors (dated by TCRdb to about 2017). Notes on the research overall: According to a later analysis, the 110 or so validation repertoires were produced on the same platform as the approximately 620 repertoires of the first cohort. The aim of the study was to test whether cataloging public T cell receptors could identify signatures of past pathogen exposure. In addition to the first cohort of 666 subjects, a separate validation cohort of under 150 different subjects was used. To predict cytomegalovirus infection status, the study combined high-throughput TCR immunosequencing, statistical association of individual TCRs with disease status, and machine learning.

The paper as a whole reports these results and caveats: A later analysis found that TCRs clustered in the first cohort also tended to co-occur in the 100 to 150 validation repertoires, with 94% of cluster scores above 0. Most TCR sequences were seen in very few donors, while some public TCRs were found in many individuals. According to the authors, the approach could potentially be generalized to other disease states and immunological phenotypes. Cytomegalovirus status was reported to be diagnosed by the classifier with high specificity and sensitivity in both the original and validation cohorts. In vitro tests confirmed that a few of the cytomegalovirus-associated TCR beta chains recognize cytomegalovirus antigens. All 130 or so repertoires were used to score co-occurrence in the validation cohort in a later analysis, because that analysis had no HLA typing for the cohort. The study listed around 160 TCR beta chains as associated with cytomegalovirus.

The CDR3 holds 15 amino acids from the cysteine to the phenylalanine. The read is trimmed to its CDR3 DNA, 45 bases read in frame from base 1. V ends up 0 bases short and J 6 bases short, with an unmatched junction base count of 8. The germline V gene encodes CDR1 SGHRS and CDR2 YFSETQ. About this clone: The antigen it recognizes is unknown. No base qualities exist here, and no much larger clone lies one base off it.

The method was the immunoSEQ multiplex PCR assay. The published analysis was carried out like this. A statistical classification framework was built to diagnose cytomegalovirus status from the catalog of TCR beta chain sequences. Drawn from immuneACCESS, this table holds only the in-frame rearrangements with V and J called that TCRdb kept. Clones are partly lost; checked studies trace under half to an unresolved V gene and leave the rest unexplained. V, J and clone size derive from that table, while D and trimming were established from the DNA sequence. The sample table lists roughly 200,000 clones, around nine tenths of them with a count of one. 6% to 8% of the sample is held by the ten biggest clonotypes. Donors formed part of the validation cohort, which comprised approximately 130 subjects and was distinct from the first cohort of several hundred subjects.

The material sequenced was PBMCs. This clonotype was sampled from a man aged 25-45 years in good health and CMV-seropositive. The rearranged segments are TRBV5-1 and TRBJ1-1, and 7 junctional nucleotides match TRBD1. The CDR3 amino acid sequence is: CASSLDFIGGPEAFF. The bases are TGCGCCAGCAGCTTGGATTTTATAGGGGGCCCTGAAGCTTTCTTT.